This T cell receptor (beta chain) appears in the sequencing data of a study of control samples from healthy donors and cancer patients. Germline V gives CDR1 SGHDN, CDR2 FVKESK. The CDR3 runs 15 residues. The V and J ends lost 2 bases and 0 bases respectively, with 11 bases between them. This table comes from immunoSEQ multiplex PCR, and its TCRdb copy is limited to in-frame clones, with some not included. Of roughly 170,000 clones in the sample, 94% were seen once. The source material was blood. This chain uses TRBV14 with TRBJ2-7, with no clear D. The sequence was obtained from a woman under 30 in good health. The CDR3 loop is CASSQTRQSSYEQYF. The CDR3 nucleotides read TGTGCCAGCAGCCAAACCCGCCAGAGCTCCTACGAGCAGTACTTC.